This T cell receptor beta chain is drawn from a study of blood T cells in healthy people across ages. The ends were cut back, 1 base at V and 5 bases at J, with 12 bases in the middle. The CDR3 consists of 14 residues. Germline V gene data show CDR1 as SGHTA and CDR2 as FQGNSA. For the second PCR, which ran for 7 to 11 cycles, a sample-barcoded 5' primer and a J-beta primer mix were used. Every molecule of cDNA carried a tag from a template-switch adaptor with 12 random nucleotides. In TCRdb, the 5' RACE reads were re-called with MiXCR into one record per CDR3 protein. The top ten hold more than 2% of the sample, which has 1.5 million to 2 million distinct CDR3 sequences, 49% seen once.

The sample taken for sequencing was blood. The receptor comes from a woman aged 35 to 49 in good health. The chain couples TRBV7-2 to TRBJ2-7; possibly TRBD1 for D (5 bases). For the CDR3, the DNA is TGTGCCAGCAGCTTAGGACAGAGTAGCAACGAGCAGTACTTC. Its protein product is CASSLGQSSNEQYF.